This T cell receptor (beta chain) was obtained from a study of blood T cell repertoires in COVID-19. Study-wide context: COVID-19 samples, acute and convalescent, were from the United States, Italy and Spain. PBMCs, B-cell-depleted T cells, or T cells provided the cDNA or gDNA that made up the material.

Original processing notes: Nucleated cell counts were estimated from reference gene primer amplification. Measured with immunoSEQ multiplex PCR; TCRdb has only the in-frame clones, and not every one. Clone size and the V and J calls come from that table; the DNA yielded D and trimming. The table shows more than 130,000 clones, with almost 90% occurring only once. From germline, CDR1 is SQVTM and CDR2 ANQGSEA. There are 12 residues in the CDR3. V gave up 6 bases and J gave up 6 bases, with 12 bases separating them. The sequencing sample was made of peripheral blood. The sequence derives from a man aged 50 to 59 with active or convalescent COVID-19. The chain has TRBV29-1 and TRBJ2-1, with TRBD2 as a possible D gene (5 bases). CDR3 DNA sequence: TGCAGCGTGCGGGCTGAGATCAATGAGCAGTTCTTC. It specifies CSVRAEINEQFF.